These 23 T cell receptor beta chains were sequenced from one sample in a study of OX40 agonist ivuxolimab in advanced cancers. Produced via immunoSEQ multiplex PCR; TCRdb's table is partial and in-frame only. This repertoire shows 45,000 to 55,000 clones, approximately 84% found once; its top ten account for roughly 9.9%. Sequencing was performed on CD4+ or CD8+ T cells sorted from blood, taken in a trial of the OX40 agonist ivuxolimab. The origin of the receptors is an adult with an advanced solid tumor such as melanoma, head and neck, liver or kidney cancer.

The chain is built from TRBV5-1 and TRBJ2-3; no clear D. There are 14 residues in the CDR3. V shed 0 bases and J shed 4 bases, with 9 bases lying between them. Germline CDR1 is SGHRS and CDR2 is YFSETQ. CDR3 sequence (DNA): TGCGCCAGCAGCTTGGCCTGGCTGGCAGATACGCAGTATTTT. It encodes CASSLAWLADTQYF.

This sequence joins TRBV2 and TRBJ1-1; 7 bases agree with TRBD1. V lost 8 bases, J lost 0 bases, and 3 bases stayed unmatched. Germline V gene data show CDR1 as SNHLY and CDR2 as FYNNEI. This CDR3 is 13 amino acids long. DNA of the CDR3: TGTGCCAGCGTGGGACAGATGAACACTGAAGCTTTCTTT. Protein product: CASVGQMNTEAFF.

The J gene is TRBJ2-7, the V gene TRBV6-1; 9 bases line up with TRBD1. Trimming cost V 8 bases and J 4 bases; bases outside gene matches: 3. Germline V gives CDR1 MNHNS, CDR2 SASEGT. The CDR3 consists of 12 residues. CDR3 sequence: CASGTGIYEQYF. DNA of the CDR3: TGTGCCAGCGGGACAGGGATTTACGAGCAGTACTTC.

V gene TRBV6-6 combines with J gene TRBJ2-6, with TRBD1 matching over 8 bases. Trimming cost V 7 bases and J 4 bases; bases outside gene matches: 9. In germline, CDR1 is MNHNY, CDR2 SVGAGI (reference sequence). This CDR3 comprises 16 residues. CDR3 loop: CASTGQGLAGANVLTF. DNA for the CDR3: TGTGCCAGCACCGGACAGGGTCTGGCGGGGGCCAACGTCCTGACTTTC.

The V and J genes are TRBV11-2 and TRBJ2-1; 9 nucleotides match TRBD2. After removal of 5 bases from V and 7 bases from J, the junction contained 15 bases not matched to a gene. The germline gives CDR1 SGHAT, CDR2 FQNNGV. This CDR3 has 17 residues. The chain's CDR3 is CASSPGEVVAGANEQFF. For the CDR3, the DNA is TGTGCCAGCAGCCCAGGCGAGGTGGTAGCGGGAGCTAATGAGCAGTTCTTC.

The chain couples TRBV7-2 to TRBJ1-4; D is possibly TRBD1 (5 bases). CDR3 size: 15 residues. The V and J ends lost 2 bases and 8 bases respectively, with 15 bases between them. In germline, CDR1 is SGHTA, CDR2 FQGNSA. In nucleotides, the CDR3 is TGTGCCAGCAGCTTAAACGATCTGGGGGGGGAAAAACTGTTTTTT. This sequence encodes CASSLNDLGGEKLFF.

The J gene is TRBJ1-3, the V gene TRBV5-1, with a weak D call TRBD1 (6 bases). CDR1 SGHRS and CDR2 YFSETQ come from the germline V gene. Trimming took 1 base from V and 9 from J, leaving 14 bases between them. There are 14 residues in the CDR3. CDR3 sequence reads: CASSLNTGSGTIYF. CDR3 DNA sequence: TGCGCCAGCAGCTTGAATACAGGGTCCGGCACCATATATTTT.

CDR3 sequence reads: CASSGFFGNFYNEQFF. The CDR3, as DNA: TGTGCCAGCAGTGGTTTTTTCGGGAATTTCTACAATGAGCAGTTCTTC. The V gene is TRBV2, the J gene TRBJ2-1; tentative D call: TRBD2 (5 bases). Germline V gives CDR1 SNHLY, CDR2 FYNNEI. The CDR3 extends over 16 amino acids. Trimming removed 4 bases at V and 3 bases at J, with 16 bases between.

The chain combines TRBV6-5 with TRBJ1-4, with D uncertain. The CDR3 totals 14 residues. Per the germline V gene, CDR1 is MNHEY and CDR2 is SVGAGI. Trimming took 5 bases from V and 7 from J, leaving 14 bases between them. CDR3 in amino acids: CASSMEGGREKLFF. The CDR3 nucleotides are TGTGCCAGCAGTATGGAGGGAGGTCGTGAAAAACTGTTTTTT.

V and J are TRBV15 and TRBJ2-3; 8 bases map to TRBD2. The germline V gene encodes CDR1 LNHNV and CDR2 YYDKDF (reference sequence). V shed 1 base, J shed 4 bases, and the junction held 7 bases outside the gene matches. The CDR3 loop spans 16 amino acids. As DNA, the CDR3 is TGTGCCACCAGCAGAGGAGCGGGAGTATCGGCAGATACGCAGTATTTT. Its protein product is CATSRGAGVSADTQYF.

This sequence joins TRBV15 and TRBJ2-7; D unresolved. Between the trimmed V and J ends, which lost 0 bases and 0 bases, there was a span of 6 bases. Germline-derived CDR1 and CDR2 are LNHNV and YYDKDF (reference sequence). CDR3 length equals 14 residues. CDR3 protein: CATSRDRNSYEQYF. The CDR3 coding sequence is TGTGCCACCAGCAGAGACAGGAACTCCTACGAGCAGTACTTC.

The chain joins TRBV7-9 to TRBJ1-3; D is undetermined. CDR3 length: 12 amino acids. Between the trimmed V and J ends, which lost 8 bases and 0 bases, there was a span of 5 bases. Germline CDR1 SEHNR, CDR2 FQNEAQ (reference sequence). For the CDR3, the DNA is TGTGCCAGCTCCCCCTCTGGAAACACCATATATTTT. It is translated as CASSPSGNTIYF. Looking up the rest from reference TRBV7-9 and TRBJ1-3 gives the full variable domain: DTGVSQNPRHKITKRGQNVTFRCDPISEHNRLYWYRQTLGQGPEFLTYFQNEAQLEKSRLLSDRFSAERPKGSFSTLEIQRTEQGDSAMYLCASSPSGNTIYFGEGSWLTVV.

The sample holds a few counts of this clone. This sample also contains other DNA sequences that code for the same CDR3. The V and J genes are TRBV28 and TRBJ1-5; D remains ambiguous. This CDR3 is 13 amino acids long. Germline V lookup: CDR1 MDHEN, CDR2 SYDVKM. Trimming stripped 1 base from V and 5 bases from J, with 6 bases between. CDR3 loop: CASSLYGYQPQHF. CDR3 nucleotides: TGTGCCAGCAGTTTATACGGTTATCAGCCCCAGCATTTT.

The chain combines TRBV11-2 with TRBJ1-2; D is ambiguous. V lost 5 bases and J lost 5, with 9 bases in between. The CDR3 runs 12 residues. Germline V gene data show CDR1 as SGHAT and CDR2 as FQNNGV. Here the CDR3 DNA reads TGTGCCAGCAGCGCCGCATCTTATGGCTACACCTTC. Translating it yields CASSAASYGYTF.

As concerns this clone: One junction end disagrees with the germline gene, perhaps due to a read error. The CDR3 coding sequence is TGTGCTAGCAGCTCATTGAGGGGTAGCGGGAGACCCCTGGACGAGCAGTACTTC. This gives the protein CASSSLRGSGRPLDEQYF. The chain uses TRBV7-7 and TRBJ2-7; 9 nucleotides line up with TRBD2. Germline values: CDR1 SSHAT, CDR2 FNYEAQ (reference sequence). This CDR3 spans 18 amino acids.

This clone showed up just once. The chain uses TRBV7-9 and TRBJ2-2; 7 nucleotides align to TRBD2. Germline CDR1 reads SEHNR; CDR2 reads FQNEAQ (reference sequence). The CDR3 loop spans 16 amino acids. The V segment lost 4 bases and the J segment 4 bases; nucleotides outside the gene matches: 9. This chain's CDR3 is CASSSPRGGTTGELFF. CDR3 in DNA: TGTGCCAGCAGCTCACCTCGGGGAGGGACCACCGGGGAGCTGTTTTTT.

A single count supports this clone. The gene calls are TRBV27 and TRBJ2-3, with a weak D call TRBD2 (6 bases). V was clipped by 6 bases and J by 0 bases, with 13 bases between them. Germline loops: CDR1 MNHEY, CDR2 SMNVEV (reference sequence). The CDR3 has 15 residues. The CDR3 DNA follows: TGTGCCAGCAGCTACCCAGCGGGCAGCACAGATACGCAGTATTTT. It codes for CASSYPAGSTDTQYF.

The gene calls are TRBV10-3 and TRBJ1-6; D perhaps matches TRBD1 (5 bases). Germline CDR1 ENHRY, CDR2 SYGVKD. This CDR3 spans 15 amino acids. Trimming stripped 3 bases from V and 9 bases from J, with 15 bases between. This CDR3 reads CAISEDGLGGSPLHF. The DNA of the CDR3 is TGTGCCATCAGTGAAGACGGCCTCGGGGGTTCACCCCTCCACTTT.

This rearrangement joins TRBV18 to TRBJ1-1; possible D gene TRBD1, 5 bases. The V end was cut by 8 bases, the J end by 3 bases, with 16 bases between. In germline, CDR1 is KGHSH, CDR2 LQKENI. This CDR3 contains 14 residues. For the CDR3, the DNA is TGTGCCAGCCTTACTCAGGGCAGGGACACTGAAGCTTTCTTT. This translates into CASLTQGRDTEAFF.

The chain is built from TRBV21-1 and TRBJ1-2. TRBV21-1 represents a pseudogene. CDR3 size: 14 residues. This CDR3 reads CVSSKRPGVHGYTF. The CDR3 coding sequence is TGTGTCAGCAGCAAACGGCCTGGGGTTCATGGCTACACCTTC.

The CDR3 sequence: CASSSFSTDTQYF. CDR3 in DNA: TGTGCCAGCAGTTCCTTTAGCACAGATACGCAGTATTTT. This chain links TRBV28 with TRBJ2-3; D unresolved. Germline V gives CDR1 MDHEN, CDR2 SYDVKM. The CDR3 has 13 amino acids. V was cut by 4 bases and J by 0 bases, with 5 bases left in between.

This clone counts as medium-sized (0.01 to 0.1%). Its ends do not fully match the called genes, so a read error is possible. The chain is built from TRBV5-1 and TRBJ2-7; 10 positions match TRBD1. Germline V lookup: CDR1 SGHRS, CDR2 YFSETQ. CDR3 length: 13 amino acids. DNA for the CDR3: TGCGCCAGCAGATTGGGACAGGGGTACGAGCAGTACTTC. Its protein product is CASRLGQGYEQYF.

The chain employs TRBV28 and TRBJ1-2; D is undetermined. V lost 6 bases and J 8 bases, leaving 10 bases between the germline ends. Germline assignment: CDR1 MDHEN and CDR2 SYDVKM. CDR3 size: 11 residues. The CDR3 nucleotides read TGTGCCAGCAGGCAGGATGCAGGCTACACCTTC. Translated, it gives CASRQDAGYTF.